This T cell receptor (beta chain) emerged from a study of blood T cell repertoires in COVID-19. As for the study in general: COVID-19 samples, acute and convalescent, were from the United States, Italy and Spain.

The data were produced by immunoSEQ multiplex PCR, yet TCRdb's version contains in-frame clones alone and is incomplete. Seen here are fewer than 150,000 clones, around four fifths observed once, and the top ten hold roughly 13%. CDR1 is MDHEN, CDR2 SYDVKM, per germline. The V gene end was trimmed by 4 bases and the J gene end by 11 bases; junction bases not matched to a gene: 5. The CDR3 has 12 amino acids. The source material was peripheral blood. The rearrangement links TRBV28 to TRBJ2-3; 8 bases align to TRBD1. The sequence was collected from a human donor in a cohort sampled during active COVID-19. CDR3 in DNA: TGTGCCAGCAGTTCCACAGGGGGAGGGCAGTATTTT. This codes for CASSSTGGGQYF.